The 5 T cell receptor beta chains given below trace back to one sample, sequenced in a study of shared clonotypes between healthy human individuals. Here immunoSEQ multiplex PCR was the method, and the copy in TCRdb shows in-frame clones only, minus some. The profile shows roughly 2.2 million clones, more than 85% of them singletons. Input material: naive CD4+ T cells from PBMCs. Subset denoted: CD45RA+ positively selected. These receptors all come from a man in his late teens or twenties in good health. Some clones in this sample may be carry-over from other donors' samples.

V and J are TRBV28 and TRBJ2-7; TRBD2 agrees at 7 bases. V was clipped by 8 bases and J by 2 bases; unmatched bases: 9. The CDR3 runs 14 residues. Germline V gene sequence: CDR1 MDHEN, CDR2 SYDVKM. The CDR3 bases are TGTGCCAGCGGACCGGGGGGTCGCGCCTACGAGCAGTACTTC. Amino acids: CASGPGGRAYEQYF. The full variable domain, completed using reference TRBV28 and TRBJ2-7, is DVKVTQSSRYLVKRTGEKVFLECVQDMDHENMFWYRQDPGLGLRLIYFSYDVKMKEKGDIPEGYSVSREKKERFSLILESASTNQTSMYLCASGPGGRAYEQYFGPGTRLTVT.

This clone was recorded only once. The chain is built from TRBV14 and TRBJ2-2, with 9 bases that match TRBD2. Trimming at V came to 4 bases and at J to 6 bases, leaving 9 bases not matched to a gene. The CDR3 runs 16 residues. Germline CDR1 is SGHDN and CDR2 is FVKESK. CDR3 amino acids: CASSPSRSGSAGELFF. CDR3 bases: TGTGCCAGCAGCCCGTCCCGTAGCGGGAGTGCCGGGGAGCTGTTTTTT.

The chain combines TRBV5-1 with TRBJ1-1, with 7 bases that match TRBD1. J gave up 4 bases and V 4 bases, and 10 bases lay outside the gene matches. This CDR3 spans 15 amino acids. CDR1 SGHRS and CDR2 YFSETQ come from the germline V gene. The CDR3 bases are TGCGCCAGCAGCCAAGGGGGCTATATGGGCACTGAAGCTTTCTTT. Protein: CASSQGGYMGTEAFF.

This chain joins TRBV30 and TRBJ1-1, with TRBD1 as a possible D gene (5 bases). The CDR3 is made up of 12 amino acids. V was cut by 2 bases and J by 11 bases, with 15 bases left in between. Germline-derived CDR1 and CDR2 are GTSNPN and SVGIG (reference sequence). In nucleotides, the CDR3 is TGTGCCTGGAGTCAGGGCCAGCTTCCCGCTTTCTTT. Its translation: CAWSQGQLPAFF.

The chain has TRBV10-1 and TRBJ2-3; maybe TRBD2 (5 bases). This CDR3 has 15 amino acids. V dropped 3 bases and J dropped 6 bases, with 16 bases sitting between them. Germline V gene lookup returns CDR1 WNHNN and CDR2 SYGVQD (reference sequence). This CDR3 is CASSDPGQIADTQYF. Written as DNA, the CDR3 is TGCGCCAGCAGTGACCCCGGGCAGATAGCGGATACGCAGTATTTT.